The rows below give T cell receptor beta chains drawn from one sample of a study of blood T cell repertoires in COVID-19. Assay used: immunoSEQ multiplex PCR; TCRdb lists only in-frame clones, some missing. This sample has about 74,000 clones, with about four fifths found just once. Sequencing used peripheral blood. These receptors all stem from a human donor in a cohort sampled during active COVID-19. Both conserved end residues are part of each CDR3. Each record gives: CDR3 protein, CDR3 DNA, clone size, J gene, D gene, V gene. The D gene is left open where the match is weak. Some rows have no size entry. The others give once, few or many, or a class for an expanded clone.

CDR3aa: CASSQDARNYGYTF; CDR3nt: TGCGCCAGCAGCCAAGATGCCAGGAACTATGGCTACACCTTC; abundance: -; j_gene: TRBJ1-2; d_gene: -; v_gene: TRBV4-3
CDR3aa: CASTGQQNYGYTF; CDR3nt: TGTGCCAGCACCGGACAGCAGAACTATGGCTACACCTTC; abundance: -; j_gene: TRBJ1-2; d_gene: -; v_gene: TRBV18
CDR3aa: CASSLAGGNEQFF; CDR3nt: TGTGCCAGCAGCTTAGCAGGGGGCAATGAGCAGTTCTTC; abundance: -; j_gene: TRBJ2-1; d_gene: -; v_gene: TRBV7-9
CDR3aa: CASSLGLAGGLTGELFF; CDR3nt: TGTGCCAGCAGCTTGGGACTAGCGGGGGGGCTTACCGGGGAGCTGTTTTTT; abundance: -; j_gene: TRBJ2-2; d_gene: TRBD2; v_gene: TRBV7-8
CDR3aa: CASSQAGQGRVRAFF; CDR3nt: TGTGCCAGCAGCCAAGCGGGACAGGGGCGCGTCCGGGCTTTCTTT; abundance: few; j_gene: TRBJ1-1; d_gene: TRBD1; v_gene: TRBV6-2/TRBV6-3
CDR3aa: CASSAPGQRNTEAFF; CDR3nt: TGTGCCAGCAGCGCCCCGGGACAGAGGAACACTGAAGCTTTCTTT; abundance: -; j_gene: TRBJ1-1; d_gene: TRBD1; v_gene: TRBV11-2
CDR3aa: CASTTGYEQYF; CDR3nt: TGTGCCAGCACCACAGGGTACGAGCAGTACTTC; abundance: -; j_gene: TRBJ2-7; d_gene: -; v_gene: TRBV12-3/TRBV12-4
CDR3aa: CASSSGTVYGYTF; CDR3nt: TGTGCCAGCAGTTCCGGGACAGTCTATGGCTACACCTTC; abundance: -; j_gene: TRBJ1-2; d_gene: TRBD1; v_gene: TRBV12-3/TRBV12-4
CDR3aa: CASLGGGRVGEQYF; CDR3nt: TGTGCCAGCCTGGGAGGGGGTCGGGTGGGCGAGCAGTACTTC; abundance: -; j_gene: TRBJ2-7; d_gene: -; v_gene: TRBV28
CDR3aa: CSARPYNEQFF; CDR3nt: TGCAGTGCTAGACCATACAATGAGCAGTTCTTC; abundance: -; j_gene: TRBJ2-1; d_gene: -; v_gene: TRBV20-1
CDR3aa: CASSPVDRGRGDEQYF; CDR3nt: TGCGCCAGCAGCCCTGTCGACAGGGGGCGAGGAGACGAGCAGTACTTC; abundance: -; j_gene: TRBJ2-7; d_gene: TRBD1; v_gene: TRBV4-1
CDR3aa: CASSSGLNYGYTF; CDR3nt: TGTGCCAGCAGCTCAGGGCTGAACTATGGCTACACCTTC; abundance: -; j_gene: TRBJ1-2; d_gene: -; v_gene: TRBV11-2
CDR3aa: CAWGPEGRPQHF; CDR3nt: TGTGCCTGGGGCCCAGAGGGAAGGCCCCAGCATTTT; abundance: -; j_gene: TRBJ1-5; d_gene: -; v_gene: TRBV30
CDR3aa: CASSLKGGTEAFF; CDR3nt: TGTGCCAGCAGCTTAAAGGGAGGTACTGAAGCTTTCTTT; abundance: once; j_gene: TRBJ1-1; d_gene: -; v_gene: TRBV7-9
CDR3aa: CASSPTGSPARF; CDR3nt: TGTGCCAGCAGTCCCACGGGTTCCCCTGCCAGATTC; abundance: -; j_gene: TRBJ2-7; d_gene: -; v_gene: TRBV12-3/TRBV12-4
CDR3aa: CASSSNRGNTEAFF; CDR3nt: TGTGCCAGCAGCTCTAACAGGGGCAACACTGAAGCTTTCTTT; abundance: few; j_gene: TRBJ1-1; d_gene: TRBD1; v_gene: TRBV11-3
CDR3aa: CASSLRGSGGQSSYEQYF; CDR3nt: TGTGCCAGCAGCTTAAGAGGTAGCGGGGGCCAAAGTTCCTACGAGCAGTACTTC; abundance: -; j_gene: TRBJ2-7; d_gene: TRBD2; v_gene: TRBV7-9
CDR3aa: CASNPLTSGAYEQYF; CDR3nt: TGTGCCAGCAATCCTTTGACTAGCGGTGCCTACGAGCAGTACTTC; abundance: -; j_gene: TRBJ2-7; d_gene: TRBD2; v_gene: TRBV6-5
CDR3aa: CASTDRLYGYTF; CDR3nt: TGTGCCAGTACGGACAGACTCTATGGCTACACCTTC; abundance: -; j_gene: TRBJ1-2; d_gene: -; v_gene: TRBV19
CDR3aa: CATSDLRQGGAETQYF; CDR3nt: TGTGCCACCAGTGATTTAAGGCAGGGAGGGGCGGAGACCCAGTACTTC; abundance: -; j_gene: TRBJ2-5; d_gene: TRBD2; v_gene: TRBV24-1
CDR3aa: CAWSIGVPRGYTF; CDR3nt: TGTGCCTGGAGTATAGGGGTGCCGAGGGGCTACACCTTC; abundance: -; j_gene: TRBJ1-2; d_gene: -; v_gene: TRBV30
CDR3aa: CSASHRAISSYEQYF; CDR3nt: TGCAGTGCTAGTCACAGGGCCATCAGCTCCTACGAGCAGTACTTC; abundance: -; j_gene: TRBJ2-7; d_gene: -; v_gene: TRBV20-1
CDR3aa: CASSSQAGVGKTQYF; CDR3nt: TGTGCCAGCTCAAGCCAAGCGGGGGTAGGGAAGACCCAGTACTTC; abundance: once; j_gene: TRBJ2-5; d_gene: TRBD2; v_gene: TRBV18
CDR3aa: CASTLSPGRSGNTIYF; CDR3nt: TGTGCCAGCACCCTATCCCCTGGGCGCTCTGGAAACACCATATATTTT; abundance: -; j_gene: TRBJ1-3; d_gene: -; v_gene: TRBV11-2
CDR3aa: CASSWGTSEETQYF; CDR3nt: TGTGCCAGCAGCTGGGGGACTAGCGAAGAGACCCAGTACTTC; abundance: -; j_gene: TRBJ2-5; d_gene: TRBD2; v_gene: TRBV5-4
CDR3aa: CASSQVGPRGGLPYEQYF; CDR3nt: TGTGCCAGCAGCCAAGTTGGACCGCGCGGGGGACTTCCCTACGAGCAGTACTTC; abundance: -; j_gene: TRBJ2-7; d_gene: TRBD2; v_gene: TRBV3-1/TRBV3-2
CDR3aa: CSASFGNSGAGELFF; CDR3nt: TGCAGTGCTAGTTTCGGGAACTCAGGGGCCGGGGAGCTGTTTTTT; abundance: -; j_gene: TRBJ2-2; d_gene: -; v_gene: TRBV20-1
CDR3aa: CASSATGNTEAFF; CDR3nt: TGTGCCAGCTCAGCGACAGGGAACACTGAAGCTTTCTTT; abundance: -; j_gene: TRBJ1-1; d_gene: -; v_gene: TRBV18
CDR3aa: CASSFRGTGELFF; CDR3nt: TGTGCCAGCAGCTTCAGGGGAACCGGGGAGCTGTTTTTT; abundance: -; j_gene: TRBJ2-2; d_gene: -; v_gene: TRBV7-3